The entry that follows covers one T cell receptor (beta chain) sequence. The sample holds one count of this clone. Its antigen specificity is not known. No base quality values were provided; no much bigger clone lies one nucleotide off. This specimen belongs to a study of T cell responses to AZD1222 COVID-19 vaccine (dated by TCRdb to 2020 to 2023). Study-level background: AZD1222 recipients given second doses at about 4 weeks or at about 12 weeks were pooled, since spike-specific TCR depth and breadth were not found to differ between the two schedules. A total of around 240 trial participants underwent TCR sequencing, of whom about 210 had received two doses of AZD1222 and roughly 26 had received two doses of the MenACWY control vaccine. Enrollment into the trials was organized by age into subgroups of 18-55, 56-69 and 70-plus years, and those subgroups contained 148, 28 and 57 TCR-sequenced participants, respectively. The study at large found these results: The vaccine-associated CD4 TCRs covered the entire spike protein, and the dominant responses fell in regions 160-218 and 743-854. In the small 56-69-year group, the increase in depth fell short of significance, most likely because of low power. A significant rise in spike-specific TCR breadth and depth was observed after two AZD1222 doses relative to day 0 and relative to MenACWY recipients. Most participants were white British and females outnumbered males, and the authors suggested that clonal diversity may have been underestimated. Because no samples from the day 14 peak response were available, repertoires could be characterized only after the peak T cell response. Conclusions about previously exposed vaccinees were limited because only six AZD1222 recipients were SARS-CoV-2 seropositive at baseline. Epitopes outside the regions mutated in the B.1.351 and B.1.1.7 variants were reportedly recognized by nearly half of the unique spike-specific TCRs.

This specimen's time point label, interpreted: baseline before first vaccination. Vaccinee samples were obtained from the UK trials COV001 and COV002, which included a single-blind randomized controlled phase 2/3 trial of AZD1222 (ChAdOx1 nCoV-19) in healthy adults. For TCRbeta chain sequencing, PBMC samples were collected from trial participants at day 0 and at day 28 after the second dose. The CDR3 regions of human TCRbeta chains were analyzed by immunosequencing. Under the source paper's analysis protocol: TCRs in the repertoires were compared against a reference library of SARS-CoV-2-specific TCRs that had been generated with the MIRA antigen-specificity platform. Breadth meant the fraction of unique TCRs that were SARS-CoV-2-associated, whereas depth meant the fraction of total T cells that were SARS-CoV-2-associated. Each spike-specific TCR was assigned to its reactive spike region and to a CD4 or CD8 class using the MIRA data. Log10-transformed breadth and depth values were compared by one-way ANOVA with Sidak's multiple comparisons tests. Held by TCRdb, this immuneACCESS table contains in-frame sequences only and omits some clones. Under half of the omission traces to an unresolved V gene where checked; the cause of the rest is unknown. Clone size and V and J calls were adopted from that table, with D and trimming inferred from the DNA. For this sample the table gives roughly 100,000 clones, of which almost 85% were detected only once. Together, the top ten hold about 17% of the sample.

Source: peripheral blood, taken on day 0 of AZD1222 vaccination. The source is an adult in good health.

The sequenced DNA is TGCGCCAGCAGCCTGGACAGGATCACAGATACGCAGTATTTT. Translated, this is CASSLDRITDTQYF. Recombination joined TRBV5-1 with TRBJ2-3; TRBD1 aligns with 7 central bases. V is trimmed back by 4 bases and J by 2 bases, and the junction contains 4 bases that no gene match accounts for. Including the terminal cysteine and phenylalanine, the CDR3 comprises 14 residues. This entry keeps only the CDR3 DNA: 42 bases, framed from base 1. Taken from the germline V gene, the CDR1 and CDR2 loops are SGHRS and YFSETQ.